This T cell receptor beta chain was observed in a study of blood T cells in healthy people across ages. Findings and caveats of the study: With age, beta diversity per million T cells declined roughly linearly, significantly by about 40.

A second PCR, run for about 7 to 11 cycles, used a sample-barcoded 5' primer plus a J-beta primer mix. A template-switch adaptor containing 12 random nucleotides labeled each cDNA molecule. TCRdb re-analysed the 5' RACE reads in MiXCR, keeping a single row per CDR3 protein. In the table there are around 1.5 million distinct CDR3 sequences, approximately 38% of which are singletons. About this clonotype itself: Its antigen is undetermined. One junction end disagrees with the germline gene, perhaps due to a read error.

At least 7 million PBMCs were isolated per sample. Every sample gave at least 5 micrograms of total RNA when it was extracted. Looked up from germline, CDR1 is SGHNT and CDR2 is YENEEA. CDR3 size: 16 residues. This TCR was sampled from a woman aged 18-35 years in good health. Sequenced input: blood. The chain has TRBV11-3 and TRBJ2-1, with TRBD2 matching 7 bases. Here the CDR3 reads CASSLGGKRGFNEQLF. The CDR3 coding sequence is TGTGCCAGCAGCTTAGGAGGGAAGCGGGGATTCAATGAGCAGCTCTTC.